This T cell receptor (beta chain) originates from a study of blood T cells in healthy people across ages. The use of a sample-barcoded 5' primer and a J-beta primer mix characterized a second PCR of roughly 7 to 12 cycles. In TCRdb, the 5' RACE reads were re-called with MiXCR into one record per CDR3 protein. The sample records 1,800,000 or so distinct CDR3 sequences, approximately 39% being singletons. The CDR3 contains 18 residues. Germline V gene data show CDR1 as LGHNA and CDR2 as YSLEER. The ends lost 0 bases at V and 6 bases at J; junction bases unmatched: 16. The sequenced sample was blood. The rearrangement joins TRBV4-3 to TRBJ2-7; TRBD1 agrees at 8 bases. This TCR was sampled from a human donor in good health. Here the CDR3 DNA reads TGCGCCAGCAGCCAAGATATGATGGCAGGACAGGGTCCGGTCGAGCAGTACTTC. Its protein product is CASSQDMMAGQGPVEQYF.